The rows below give T cell receptor beta chains drawn from one sample of a study of human T cells and chemical hapten exposure. TCRdb called the RACE reads again in MiXCR, with one record for every CDR3 protein. The sample holds about 110,000 distinct CDR3 sequences, 9.2% seen once. Sample: whole blood, taken in connection with sensitization to the hapten diphenylcyclopropenone (DPC). The receptor set was obtained from a woman between 40 and 55 years old with alopecia areata. Some clones in this sample may be carry-over from other donors' samples. CDR3s include the opening cysteine and the closing phenylalanine or tryptophan. D genes are given only for firm matches. The size field is filled for only some rows; it gives once, few, many or a size class.

>TRBV25-1|TRBJ1-2|TRBD1|.
TGTGCCAGCGGGACAGGGGACTATGGCTACACCTTC
CASGTGDYGYTF
>TRBV14|TRBJ2-3|.|many
TGTGCCAGCAGCCAAGTGGGCTTCGGAAGTGGTACAGATACGCAGTATTTT
CASSQVGFGSGTDTQYF
>TRBV15|TRBJ2-1|.|few
TGTGCCACCAGCAGAGATTCGTCCCCGGGCTACCCCTACAATGAGCAGTTCTTC
CATSRDSSPGYPYNEQFF
>TRBV6-6|TRBJ2-1|TRBD2|.
TGTGCCAGCGAGCGGGGCTCCTACAATGAGCAGTTCTTC
CASERGSYNEQFF
>TRBV2|TRBJ1-5|.|.
TGTGCCAGCAGTGAGAGAGGGGTGGAGGGAAATCAGCCCCAGCATTTT
CASSERGVEGNQPQHF
>TRBV7-9|TRBJ1-1|.|.
TGTGCCAGCAGCTCAATGGCATGGGGAGGGGTTGAAGCTTTCTTT
CASSSMAWGGVEAFF
>TRBV12-3/TRBV12-4|TRBJ2-1|.|few
TGTGCCAGCAGTTTAGGGAAACGGGGGCTACGGCGTGACGACTACTACAATGAGCAGTTCTTC
CASSLGKRGLRRDDYYNEQFF
>TRBV5-1|TRBJ1-4|.|many
TGCGCCAGCAGCTCCGGGCCGATAAATGAAAAACTGTTTTTT
CASSSGPINEKLFF
>TRBV6-4|TRBJ1-1|TRBD1|.
TGTGCCAGCAGTCAATACAGGGGCACTGAAGCTTTCTTT
CASSQYRGTEAFF
>TRBV2|TRBJ2-7|.|.
TGTGCCAGCAGTAAGGGGCAGGGTAGTAGCGAGCAGTACTTC
CASSKGQGSSEQYF
>TRBV6-4|TRBJ1-2|.|few
TGTGCCAGCAGTGACTCCACAACAAGTGGCTACACCTTC
CASSDSTTSGYTF
>TRBV7-6|TRBJ2-1|TRBD2|many
TGTGCCAGCAGCCCCCAGCCGGGGGGAAGCTCCTACAATGAGCAGTTCTTC
CASSPQPGGSSYNEQFF
>TRBV21-1|TRBJ2-7|.|.
TGTGCCAGCAGCAAAACAGGTAGACTAGCGGGGGGCTCCTACGAGCAGTACTTC
CASSKTGRLAGGSYEQYF
>TRBV27|TRBJ2-7|.|many
TGTGCCAGCAGTTTGAGGGAGTCCCGCTACGAGCAGTACTTC
CASSLRESRYEQYF
>TRBV6-5|TRBJ2-3|TRBD2|few
TGTGCCAGCAGTTACTCGGGTAGCGGGGCGTCCACAGATACGCAGTATTTT
CASSYSGSGASTDTQYF
>TRBV28|TRBJ1-2|.|once
TGTGCCAGCAATCGATATGGCTACACCTTC
CASNRYGYTF
>TRBV11-3|TRBJ2-2|TRBD1|.
TGTGCCAGCAGGGGACAGTCGGCCGGGGAACTGTTTTTT
CASRGQSAGELFF
>TRBV18|TRBJ2-3|.|few
TGTGCCAGCTCACCACCGGGACGGACGAGCACAGATACGCAGTATTTT
CASSPPGRTSTDTQYF
>TRBV18|TRBJ2-7|.|.
TGTGCCAGCTCACCAGGTCGGGAACCATACGAGCAGTACTTC
CASSPGREPYEQYF
>TRBV6-2/TRBV6-3|TRBJ1-1|TRBD1|.
TGTGCCAGCAGTCGACAGGGTATAACAAACACTGAAGCTTTCTTT
CASSRQGITNTEAFF
>TRBV9|TRBJ1-1|.|.
TGTGCCAGCACTAGATTGGGTCGTTGGGGTTTGAACACTGAAGCTTTCTTT
CASTRLGRWGLNTEAFF
>TRBV7-2|TRBJ1-1|.|.
TGTGCCAGCAGCTTCCCCCGCCAGGGGAGATTAACTGAAGCTTTCTTT
CASSFPRQGRLTEAFF
>TRBV29-1|TRBJ2-3|.|few
TGCAGCGTTGTGAGCCAGGGAGCCACAGATACGCAGTATTTT
CSVVSQGATDTQYF